The 25 T cell receptor beta chains presented below share a single source sample, sequenced in a study of T cell responses to AZD1222 COVID-19 vaccine. Sequencing was performed with immunoSEQ multiplex PCR; in TCRdb, only in-frame clones are kept and a portion is missing. Altogether about 150,000 clones are present, around 92% being singletons, with the ten largest covering around 3.3%. The sample consisted of peripheral blood, taken 28 days after the second AZD1222 dose. The receptors were gathered from an adult who received the AZD1222 COVID-19 vaccine.

With regard to this clone: The same CDR3 arises from other DNA sequences in this sample as well. V usage is TRBV29-1 and J usage is TRBJ1-3, with a tentative D call TRBD1 (5 bases). With 4 bases removed from V and 4 bases from J, the gap between germline ends came to 5 bases. This CDR3 has 11 residues. Germline V gene lookup returns CDR1 SQVTM and CDR2 ANQGSEA. CDR3 protein: CSVAGGNTIYF. CDR3 nucleotides: TGCAGCGTTGCAGGGGGAAACACCATATATTTT.

The chain combines TRBV10-3 with TRBJ2-3, with D unresolved. The CDR3 totals 14 residues. The ends were cut back, 2 bases at V and 4 bases at J, with 10 bases in the middle. CDR1 is ENHRY and CDR2 is SYGVKD in the germline V gene. Here the CDR3 reads CAISELLIADTQYF. The DNA of the CDR3 is TGTGCCATCAGTGAGCTCCTAATCGCAGATACGCAGTATTTT.

This sequence joins TRBV18 and TRBJ2-1; TRBD2 is a possible D gene (5 bases). Trimming took off 3 bases at V and 0 bases at J, with 12 bases between the two ends. The CDR3 is 16 residues long. Germline CDR1 is KGHSH and CDR2 is LQKENI. This CDR3 reads CASSPLPGSSYNEQFF. The CDR3 coding sequence is TGTGCCAGCTCACCCCTTCCGGGAAGCTCCTACAATGAGCAGTTCTTC.

This chain links TRBV6-5 with TRBJ1-1; D may be TRBD1 (6 bases). This CDR3 contains 14 residues. Per the germline V gene, CDR1 is MNHEY and CDR2 is SVGAGI. V lost 2 bases and J lost 2, with 9 bases in between. In DNA, the CDR3 is TGTGCCAGCAGTTACCAACAGGGAAACACTGAAGCTTTCTTT. Amino acids: CASSYQQGNTEAFF.

The chain recombines TRBV7-2 with TRBJ2-1; 16 nucleotides align to TRBD2. This CDR3 region has 16 residues. The V segment lost 6 bases and the J segment 9 bases; nucleotides outside the gene matches: 8. In germline, CDR1 is SGHTA, CDR2 FQGNSA. CDR3 loop: CASSPVGLAGGAEQFF. The CDR3 DNA is TGTGCCAGCAGTCCGGTGGGACTAGCGGGAGGGGCTGAGCAGTTCTTC.

This clone has a single count. The rearrangement links TRBV5-5 to TRBJ1-2; no definite D call. From germline, CDR1 is SGHKS and CDR2 YYEKEE (reference sequence). The length of the CDR3 is 16 residues. Trimming took off 0 bases at V and 4 bases at J, with 16 bases between the two ends. In DNA, the CDR3 is TGTGCCAGCAGCTTGGATGGGCAGCGGGTGTTCTATGGCTACACCTTC. Translating it yields CASSLDGQRVFYGYTF.

V usage is TRBV10-2 and J usage is TRBJ1-2; D is ambiguous. V was shortened by 6 bases and J by 2 bases, with 13 bases between the two germline ends. The CDR3 is made up of 14 amino acids. CDR1 is WSHSY, CDR2 SAAADI, per germline. As DNA, the CDR3 is TGCGCCAGCAGCGATACAGCTGGGAACTATGGCTACACCTTC. Protein product: CASSDTAGNYGYTF.

The rearrangement uses TRBV7-9 and TRBJ1-2; 8 bases fit TRBD1. The CDR3 consists of 18 residues. Trimming removed 5 bases from V and 4 bases from J; junction bases left unmatched: 18. Germline assignment: CDR1 SEHNR and CDR2 FQNEAQ (reference sequence). The CDR3 is CASSPDRVFGRWGYGYTF. The DNA for the CDR3 is TGTGCCAGCAGCCCGGACAGGGTTTTTGGAAGATGGGGCTATGGCTACACCTTC.

This clone came up once. The gene calls are TRBV3-1 (or the pseudogene TRBV3-2) and TRBJ1-2; weak D call: TRBD1 (5 bases). CDR3 size: 16 residues. The V end lost 3 bases, the J end lost 6 bases, and 20 bases lay between the germline ends. Germline V CDR1 and CDR2: LGHDT, YNNKEL (reference sequence). The CDR3: CASSHFSGHAMDGYTF. The CDR3 DNA is TGTGCCAGCAGCCATTTCTCGGGGCACGCGATGGATGGCTACACCTTC.

The J gene is TRBJ1-1, the V gene TRBV5-1, with D perhaps TRBD1 (5 bases). Trimming took off 4 bases at V and 11 bases at J, with 15 bases between the two ends. This CDR3 is built from 12 residues. Germline-derived CDR1 and CDR2 are SGHRS and YFSETQ. The CDR3: CASSRGRELAFF. The CDR3 bases are TGCGCCAGCAGCCGGGGCCGGGAATTGGCTTTCTTT.

Regarding this clone: Other DNA sequences in the same sample also yield this CDR3. The chain is built from TRBV28 and TRBJ1-2; no reliable D call. Germline V gives CDR1 MDHEN, CDR2 SYDVKM. V was pared by 2 bases and J by 3 bases, with 4 bases between. The CDR3 is made up of 12 amino acids. The DNA of the CDR3 is TGTGCCAGCAGTTTAGGAGACTATGGCTACACCTTC. It encodes CASSLGDYGYTF.

The chain carries TRBV7-3 and TRBJ2-1; D is perhaps TRBD1 or TRBD2 (6 bases each). The CDR3 spans 15 residues. V shed 3 bases and J shed 3 bases, with 12 bases lying between them. CDR1 is SGHTA and CDR2 is FQGTGA in the germline V gene. DNA for the CDR3: TGTGCCAGCAGCTTGATGGGGGGCGACTACAATGAGCAGTTCTTC. Residues: CASSLMGGDYNEQFF.

The chain uses TRBV6-5 and TRBJ2-1; 8 bases fit TRBD2. The CDR3 totals 15 residues. V lost 6 bases to trimming and J lost 2 bases; unmatched junction nucleotides: 6. CDR1 and CDR2 (germline): MNHEY, SVGAGI. CDR3 sequence reads: CASRKAGVPYNEQFF. In DNA form, the CDR3 reads TGTGCCAGCAGAAAAGCGGGAGTCCCCTACAATGAGCAGTTCTTC.

This chain joins TRBV7-8 and TRBJ2-2, with TRBD1 matching over 10 bases. V shed 4 bases and J 6 bases; nucleotides not matched to a gene: 5. Germline CDR1 reads SGHVS; CDR2 reads FQNEAQ. This CDR3 has 15 residues. CDR3 protein: CASSSRQGAAGELFF. The CDR3 nucleotides are TGTGCCAGCAGCTCGCGACAGGGGGCAGCCGGGGAGCTGTTTTTT.

The J gene is TRBJ1-2, the V gene TRBV28, with D unclear. The CDR3 covers 11 residues. Germline V CDR1 and CDR2: MDHEN, SYDVKM. V lost 5 bases and J 4 bases, leaving 5 bases between the germline ends. The CDR3 bases are TGTGCCAGCAGTGCCGTCTATGGCTACACCTTC. This encodes CASSAVYGYTF.

The chain employs TRBV7-8 and TRBJ1-5; D possibly corresponds to TRBD1 (6 bases). Looked up from germline, CDR1 is SGHVS and CDR2 is FQNEAQ. The CDR3 contains 16 residues. Trimming left V 4 bases short and J 6 bases short, with 19 bases between. CDR3 bases: TGTGCCAGCAGCTCCGGTGGGGGCGAGGGAAGTCAGCCCCAGCATTTT. Translating it yields CASSSGGGEGSQPQHF.

The chain carries TRBV27 and TRBJ1-5; maybe TRBD1 (5 bases). V lost 0 bases and J 6 bases, leaving 9 bases between the germline ends. This CDR3 contains 14 residues. The germline V gene has CDR1 MNHEY and CDR2 SMNVEV (reference sequence). The CDR3 region is CASSLSGTVQPQHF. For the CDR3, the DNA is TGTGCCAGCAGTTTATCGGGGACGGTTCAGCCCCAGCATTTT.

The V call is TRBV6-5, the J call TRBJ1-2; 7 bases fit TRBD1. The CDR3 is made up of 15 amino acids. After removal of 0 bases from V and 7 bases from J, the junction contained 8 bases not matched to a gene. The germline CDR1 and CDR2 sequences are MNHEY and SVGAGI. As DNA, the CDR3 is TGTGCCAGCAGTTACTCGAGAGGGGGCGCCGGTGGCTACACCTTC. It translates to CASSYSRGGAGGYTF.

This chain uses TRBV5-8 with TRBJ2-3; D perhaps matches TRBD2 (7 bases). Germline V gene data show CDR1 as SGHTS and CDR2 as YDEGEE. V was pared by 3 bases and J by 1 base, with 18 bases between. The CDR3 is 17 amino acids. The CDR3 is CASSWGGIQTGTDTQYF. The CDR3 DNA is TGTGCCAGCAGCTGGGGGGGCATTCAGACAGGCACAGATACGCAGTATTTT.

This clone was recorded only once. The chain links TRBV5-4 to TRBJ2-1; 11 bases fit TRBD2. The CDR3 has 16 residues. Losses at the gene ends were 0 bases for V and 2 bases for J; bases not matched to a gene: 1. Per the germline V gene, CDR1 is SGHNT and CDR2 is YYREEE (reference sequence). Here the CDR3 DNA reads TGTGCCAGCAGCTTGGTTAGCGGGGGGGCCTACAATGAGCAGTTCTTC. Residues: CASSLVSGGAYNEQFF.

The genes are TRBV5-1 and TRBJ2-1; the D is unclear. The CDR3 is made up of 14 amino acids. Germline values: CDR1 SGHRS, CDR2 YFSETQ. The V gene lost 5 bases and the J gene lost 5 bases, with 14 bases spanning the gap. This chain's CDR3 is CASRTQVRNNEQFF. As DNA, the CDR3 is TGCGCCAGCAGGACCCAAGTCCGGAACAATGAGCAGTTCTTC.

The genes are TRBV28 and TRBJ2-5; 11 bases are shared with TRBD1. Trimming removed 6 bases from V and 9 bases from J; junction bases left unmatched: 3. The CDR3 spans 12 residues. Germline values: CDR1 MDHEN, CDR2 SYDVKM. The CDR3 coding sequence is TGTGCCAGCAGCCGGGACAGGGGGGCCCAGTACTTC. Its translation: CASSRDRGAQYF.

The V call is TRBV27, the J call TRBJ1-2, with TRBD1 matching 7 bases. The CDR3 is made up of 15 amino acids. The V gene's germline CDR1 is MNHEY and CDR2 SMNVEV (reference sequence). Trimming cost V 2 bases and J 5 bases; bases outside gene matches: 8. The DNA of the CDR3 is TGTGCCAGCAGTTTAAGGGGGCAGACCCGGTATGGCTACACCTTC. This sequence encodes CASSLRGQTRYGYTF.

This chain connects TRBV5-4 to TRBJ2-1; D might be TRBD1 (6 bases). Germline V lookup: CDR1 SGHNT, CDR2 YYREEE (reference sequence). Trimming cost V 4 bases and J 9 bases, with 14 bases left between them. The CDR3 has 13 amino acids. Here the CDR3 DNA reads TGTGCCAGCAGCATAGACCTAGGGGGTGAGCAGTTCTTC. Amino acids: CASSIDLGGEQFF.

J is TRBJ2-2 and V is TRBV18; perhaps TRBD2 as D (6 bases). This CDR3 has 16 residues. V dropped 1 base and J dropped 7 bases, with 16 bases sitting between them. The germline V gene has CDR1 KGHSH and CDR2 LQKENI. Here the CDR3 DNA reads TGTGCCAGCTCACCACTTCGGGGGAGCGGAGTCGGGGAGCTGTTTTTT. Translating gives CASSPLRGSGVGELFF. The full variable domain, its missing parts supplied by reference TRBV18 and TRBJ2-2, is NAGVMQNPRHLVRRRGQEARLRCSPMKGHSHVYWYRQLPEEGLKFMVYLQKENIIDESGMPKERFSAEFPKEGPSILRIQQVVRGDSAAYFCASSPLRGSGVGELFFGEGSRLTVL.